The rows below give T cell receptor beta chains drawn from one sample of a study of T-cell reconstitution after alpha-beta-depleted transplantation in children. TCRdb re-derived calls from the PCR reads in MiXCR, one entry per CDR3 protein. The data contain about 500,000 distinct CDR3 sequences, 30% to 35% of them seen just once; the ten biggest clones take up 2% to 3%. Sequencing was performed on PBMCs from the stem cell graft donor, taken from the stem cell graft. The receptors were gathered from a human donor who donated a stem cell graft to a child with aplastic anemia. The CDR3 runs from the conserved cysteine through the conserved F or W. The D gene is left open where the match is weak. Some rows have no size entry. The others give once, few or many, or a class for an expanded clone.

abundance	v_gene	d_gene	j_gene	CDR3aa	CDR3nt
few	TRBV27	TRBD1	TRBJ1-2	CASSLAGTGYSDGYTF	TGTGCCAGCAGTTTGGCTGGGACAGGGTATTCTGATGGCTACACCTTC
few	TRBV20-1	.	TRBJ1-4	CSARDFKQATGKLFF	TGCAGTGCTAGAGATTTTAAACAGGCTACGGGAAAACTGTTTTTT
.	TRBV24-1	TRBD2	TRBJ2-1	CATSDSTGLENEQFF	TGTGCCACCAGTGATTCTACGGGACTAGAGAATGAGCAGTTCTTC
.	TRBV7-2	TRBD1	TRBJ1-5	CASSQGGLGLQPQHF	TGTGCCAGCAGCCAGGGGGGTTTGGGGCTTCAGCCCCAGCATTTT
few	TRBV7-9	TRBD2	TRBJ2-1	CASSLAMAGGPYNEQFF	TGTGCCAGCAGCTTAGCGATGGCGGGAGGGCCCTACAATGAGCAGTTCTTC
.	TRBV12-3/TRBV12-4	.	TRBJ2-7	CASSLLSGSHEQYF	TGTGCCAGCAGTTTATTATCAGGGAGCCACGAGCAGTACTTC
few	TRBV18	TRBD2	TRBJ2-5	CASSTKTSGGGGTQYF	TGTGCCAGCTCAACGAAGACTAGCGGAGGAGGAGGGACCCAGTACTTC
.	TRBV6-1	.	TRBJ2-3	CASRAAATDTQYF	TGTGCCAGCAGAGCAGCGGCCACAGATACGCAGTATTTT
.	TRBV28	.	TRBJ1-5	CASSLGAGQPQHF	TGTGCCAGCAGTTTAGGTGCGGGTCAGCCCCAGCATTTT
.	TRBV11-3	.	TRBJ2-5	CASSLRLADKETQYF	TGTGCCAGCAGCTTACGGTTGGCTGACAAAGAGACCCAGTACTTC
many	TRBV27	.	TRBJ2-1	CASSLSGLHNEQFF	TGTGCCAGCAGTTTATCGGGACTTCACAATGAGCAGTTCTTC
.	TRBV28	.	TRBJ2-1	CASSRSVNYNEQFF	TGTGCCAGCAGTCGTAGCGTTAACTACAATGAGCAGTTCTTC
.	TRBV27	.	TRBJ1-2	CASSSRASYGYTF	TGTGCCAGCAGTTCAAGAGCTAGCTATGGCTACACCTTC
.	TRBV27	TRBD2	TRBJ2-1	CASSLASGRRSYNEQFF	TGTGCCAGCAGTTTGGCTAGCGGGAGGAGGTCCTACAATGAGCAGTTCTTC
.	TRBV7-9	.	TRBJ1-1	CASSPNLGGMNTEAFF	TGTGCCAGCAGCCCTAACCTGGGTGGAATGAACACTGAAGCTTTCTTT
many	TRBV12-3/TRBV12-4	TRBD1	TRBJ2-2	CASSATLQGLAGELFF	TGTGCCAGCAGTGCGACATTACAGGGGTTGGCCGGGGAGCTGTTTTTT
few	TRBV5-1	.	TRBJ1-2	CASSLERTQTDGYTF	TGCGCCAGCAGCTTAGAAAGGACACAGACGGATGGCTACACCTTC
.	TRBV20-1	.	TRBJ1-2	CSAPDGYVVNYGYTF	TGCAGTGCCCCGGATGGGTACGTGGTTAACTATGGCTACACCTTC
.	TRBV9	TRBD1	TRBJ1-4	CASSEGQGSNEKLFF	TGTGCCAGCAGCGAGGGACAGGGGTCGAACGAAAAACTGTTTTTT
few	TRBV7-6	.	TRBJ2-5	CASSSAEETQYF	TGTGCCAGCAGCTCTGCGGAGGAGACCCAGTACTTC
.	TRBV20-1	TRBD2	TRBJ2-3	CSAREASGRTDTQYF	TGCAGTGCTAGAGAGGCTAGCGGGAGGACAGATACGCAGTATTTT
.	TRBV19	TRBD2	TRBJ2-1	CASRSSGSPLYNEQFF	TGTGCCAGTAGATCTAGCGGGAGCCCCCTCTACAATGAGCAGTTCTTC
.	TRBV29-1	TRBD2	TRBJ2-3	CSSRKGTTADTQYF	TGCAGCTCACGGAAGGGGACTACTGCAGATACGCAGTATTTT
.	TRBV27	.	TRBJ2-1	CASSFQRASGEQFF	TGTGCCAGCAGTTTTCAAAGGGCCAGCGGTGAGCAGTTCTTC
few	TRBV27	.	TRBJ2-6	CASSSPGLSGANVLTF	TGTGCCAGCAGTTCGCCAGGGCTCTCTGGGGCCAACGTCCTGACTTTC
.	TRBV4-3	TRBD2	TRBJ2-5	CASSQGSKTGLGSETQYF	TGCGCCAGCAGCCAAGGATCAAAAACGGGACTAGGTTCAGAGACCCAGTACTTC
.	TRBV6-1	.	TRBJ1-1	CASSPSLGEMNTEAFF	TGTGCCAGCAGCCCGTCTTTGGGCGAGATGAACACTGAAGCTTTCTTT
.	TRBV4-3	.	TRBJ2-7	CASRHFQGSYEQYF	TGCGCCAGCAGACATTTTCAGGGCTCCTACGAGCAGTACTTC
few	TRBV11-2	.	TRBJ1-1	CASTSIRTKNTEAFF	TGTGCCAGCACCTCCATTAGAACCAAGAACACTGAAGCTTTCTTT
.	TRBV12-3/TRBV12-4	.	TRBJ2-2	CASSFRPTNIGELFF	TGTGCCAGCAGTTTCAGACCCACGAACATCGGGGAGCTGTTTTTT
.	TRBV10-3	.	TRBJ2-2	CAISESKGNTGELFF	TGTGCCATCAGTGAGTCGAAGGGCAACACCGGGGAGCTGTTTTTT
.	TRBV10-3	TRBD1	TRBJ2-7	CAISESGTVNYEQYF	TGTGCCATCAGTGAGTCTGGGACAGTGAATTACGAGCAGTACTTC
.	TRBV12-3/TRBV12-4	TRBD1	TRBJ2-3	CASSGTEAGDTQYF	TGTGCCAGCAGTGGGACAGAGGCGGGAGATACGCAGTATTTT
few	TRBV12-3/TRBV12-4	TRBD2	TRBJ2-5	CASRTSGEETQYF	TGTGCCAGCAGGACGAGCGGGGAAGAGACCCAGTACTTC
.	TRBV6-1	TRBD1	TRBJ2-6	CATSRGLGANVLTF	TGTGCCACCAGCAGGGGGCTAGGGGCCAACGTCCTGACTTTC
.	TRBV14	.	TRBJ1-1	CASRHRELTEAFF	TGTGCCAGCAGACACAGGGAGCTCACTGAAGCTTTCTTT
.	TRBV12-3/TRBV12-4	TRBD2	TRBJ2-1	CASSSLAGAAEQFF	TGTGCCAGCAGTTCCTTAGCGGGAGCGGCTGAGCAGTTCTTC
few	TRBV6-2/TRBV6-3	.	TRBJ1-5	CASSYSGGVQPQHF	TGTGCCAGCAGTTACTCGGGAGGGGTGCAGCCCCAGCATTTT
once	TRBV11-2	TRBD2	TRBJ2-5	CASSQLGGVVKTQYF	TGTGCCAGCAGCCAACTGGGGGGGGTAGTGAAGACCCAGTACTTC
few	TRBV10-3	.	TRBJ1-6	CAISESRSGVGSPLHF	TGTGCCATCAGTGAGTCGAGGTCCGGGGTAGGTTCACCCCTCCACTTT
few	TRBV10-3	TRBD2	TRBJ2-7	CAIGGTSGSYEQYF	TGTGCCATCGGAGGGACTAGCGGGTCCTACGAGCAGTACTTC
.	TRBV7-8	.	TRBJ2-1	CASSSSFREQFF	TGTGCCAGCAGTTCATCGTTTCGAGAGCAGTTCTTC
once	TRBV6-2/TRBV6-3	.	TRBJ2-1	CASHPGQGYNEQFF	TGTGCCAGCCATCCAGGTCAAGGATACAATGAGCAGTTCTTC
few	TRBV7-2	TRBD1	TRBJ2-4	CASSFTGDLAKNIQYF	TGTGCCAGCAGCTTTACAGGGGACCTAGCCAAAAACATTCAGTACTTC
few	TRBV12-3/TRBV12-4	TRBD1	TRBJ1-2	CASSRDRVNYGYTF	TGTGCCAGCAGTCGGGACAGGGTTAACTATGGCTACACCTTC
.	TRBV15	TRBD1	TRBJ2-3	CATSYDRGPDTQYF	TGTGCCACCAGCTACGACAGGGGACCAGATACGCAGTATTTT
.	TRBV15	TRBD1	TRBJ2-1	CATSRPTPGTGFGWSRDEQFF	TGTGCCACCAGCAGACCCACCCCCGGGACAGGGTTTGGGTGGTCAAGGGATGAGCAGTTCTTC
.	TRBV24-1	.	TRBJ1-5	CATSEEGYGQPQHF	TGTGCCACCAGTGAGGAGGGGTATGGGCAGCCCCAGCATTTT
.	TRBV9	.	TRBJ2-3	CASSATPSSDTQYF	TGTGCCAGCAGCGCTACACCAAGCTCGGATACGCAGTATTTT
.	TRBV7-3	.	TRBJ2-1	CASSLMSSYNEQFF	TGTGCCAGCAGCTTAATGAGCTCCTACAATGAGCAGTTCTTC
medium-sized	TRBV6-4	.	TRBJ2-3	CASSAGGPSDTQYF	TGTGCCAGCAGTGCTGGCGGACCATCAGATACGCAGTATTTT
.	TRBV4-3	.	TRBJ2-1	CASSQGRGAYNEQFF	TGCGCCAGCAGCCAAGGGAGGGGAGCGTACAATGAGCAGTTCTTC
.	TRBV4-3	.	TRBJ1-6	CASSQDRVQGSSYNSPLHF	TGCGCCAGCAGCCAAGATCGAGTACAGGGCAGCTCCTATAATTCACCCCTCCACTTT
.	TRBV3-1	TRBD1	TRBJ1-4	CASRGTGESTNEKLFF	TGTGCCAGCAGGGGGACAGGAGAATCAACTAATGAAAAACTGTTTTTT
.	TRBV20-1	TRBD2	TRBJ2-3	CSAQNGGGPPDTQYF	TGCAGTGCTCAGAACGGGGGAGGGCCACCAGATACGCAGTATTTT
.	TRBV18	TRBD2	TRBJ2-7	CASSLTMDEGTMYF	TGTGCCAGCTCACTTACCATGGATGAGGGGACTATGTACTTC
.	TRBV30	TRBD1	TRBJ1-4	CAWSGYGQGGEKLFF	TGTGCCTGGAGTGGATACGGACAGGGAGGCGAAAAACTGTTTTTT
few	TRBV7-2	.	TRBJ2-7	CASSLVPHSYEQYF	TGTGCCAGCAGCTTAGTTCCCCACTCCTACGAGCAGTACTTC
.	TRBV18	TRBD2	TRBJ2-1	CASSPPGPTSGVKYNEQFF	TGTGCCAGCTCACCACCGGGGCCGACTAGCGGGGTGAAGTACAATGAGCAGTTCTTC
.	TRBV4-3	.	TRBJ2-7	CASSRDAGYYEQYF	TGCGCCAGCAGCCGGGACGCAGGGTACTACGAGCAGTACTTC